These T cell receptor beta chains were read from a single sample in a study of Graves' ophthalmopathy and Graves' hyperthyroidism. TCRdb processed the multiplex PCR reads anew with MiXCR; each CDR3 protein has one entry. The sample lists 450,000 to 600,000 distinct CDR3 sequences; roughly 40% were seen once. The specimen was peripheral blood or thyroid tissue (not recorded which). Receptor source: an adult man with Graves' hyperthyroidism. The CDR3 runs from the conserved cysteine through the conserved F or W. The order of the fields is J gene, V gene, D gene, clone size, CDR3 DNA, CDR3 protein. D genes are given only for firm matches. Clone sizes are given selectively: once, few, many, or a class where the clone is expanded.

TRBJ2-5,TRBV6-5,-,many,TGTGCCAGCAGCGTGACAGCTTTCCAAGAGACCCAGTACTTC,CASSVTAFQETQYF
TRBJ2-5,TRBV7-9,-,-,TGTGCCAGCAGCTTAGCGCTGACTAAAGAGACCCAGTACTTC,CASSLALTKETQYF
TRBJ1-2,TRBV13,TRBD1,many,TGTGCCAGCAGCTTAGGACAGGGGAACGGAGCTAACTATGGCTACACCTTC,CASSLGQGNGANYGYTF
TRBJ1-2,TRBV9,-,many,TGTGCCAGCAGCTTCGGGACGTTAAAGTATGGCTACACCTTC,CASSFGTLKYGYTF
TRBJ1-5,TRBV6-4,-,many,TGTGCCAGCAGTGACCCGTCGAATCAGCCCCAGCATTTT,CASSDPSNQPQHF
TRBJ1-2,TRBV7-2,-,few,TGTGCCAGCAGCCCCGGGCAGCATGGCTACACCTTC,CASSPGQHGYTF
TRBJ1-6,TRBV6-5,TRBD1,many,TGTGCCAGTACCTGGGACAGGGTTTCACCCCTCCACTTT,CASTWDRVSPLHF
TRBJ1-1,TRBV5-1,-,many,TGCGCCAGCAGCCAAGGACGGTCGAACACTGAAGCTTTCTTT,CASSQGRSNTEAFF
TRBJ1-2,TRBV5-6,-,-,TGTGCCTCACGACGGGAGGCGACTTATGGCTACACCTTC,CASRREATYGYTF
TRBJ2-5,TRBV2,TRBD2,many,TGTGCCACCAGAACCTCCGGGACTAGCGGGGGGGCCTTACCTTTC,CATRTSGTSGGALPF
TRBJ1-4,TRBV6-6,TRBD1,few,TGTGCCAGCAGAGGGACAGGGTCGTTCCTAGATGAAAAACTGTTTTTT,CASRGTGSFLDEKLFF
TRBJ1-1,TRBV19,-,once,TGTGCCAGTTTGGGGACTGAAGCTTTCTTT,CASLGTEAFF
TRBJ1-2,TRBV2,TRBD1,few,TGTGCCAGCTCACCCTGGGGGACAGGGGTCTTGGAGGGCTACACCTTC,CASSPWGTGVLEGYTF
TRBJ2-7,TRBV24-1,TRBD1,once,TGTGCCACCAACCGCTGGACAGGGGGGTACGAGCAGTACTTC,CATNRWTGGYEQYF
TRBJ1-6,TRBV20-1,-,many,TGCAGTGCTAGAAAGGCCCCAGGGGCCGTTTATTCACCCCTCCACTTT,CSARKAPGAVYSPLHF
TRBJ2-7,TRBV25-1,TRBD1,-,TGTGCCAGCGTTGACGGCCCCGGGACAGGCTCCTACGAGCAGTACTTC,CASVDGPGTGSYEQYF
TRBJ1-5,TRBV19,-,many,TGTGCCAGTAGTATAGTAAAAGGAGCTAGCAATCAGCCCCAGCATTTT,CASSIVKGASNQPQHF
TRBJ2-7,TRBV7-9,-,many,TGTGCCAGCAACCCAAAGGAGCAGTACTTC,CASNPKEQYF
TRBJ2-5,TRBV27,-,many,TGTGCCAGCAGCAGGAGACTACAGGAGACCCAGTACTTC,CASSRRLQETQYF
TRBJ1-1,TRBV10-3,-,-,TGTGCCAGCAGTGAAGCCCACGGGGTCCGAAGGCTGGTGAACACTGAAGCTTTCTTT,CASSEAHGVRRLVNTEAFF
TRBJ2-6,TRBV7-9,-,-,TGTGCCAGCAGCTTAATTGGCAGGGTTGGGGCCAACGTCCTGACTTTC,CASSLIGRVGANVLTF
TRBJ1-2,TRBV7-9,-,many,TGTGCCAGCAGCGAATGGACGGGGCCCTATGGCTACACCTTC,CASSEWTGPYGYTF
TRBJ2-1,TRBV7-7,TRBD1,-,TGTGCTAGCAGCTACTCGGAAGGGGGCCACAATGAGCAGTTCTTC,CASSYSEGGHNEQFF